In this sample, the clone carrying this TCR beta chain turned up many times. This sample was included in a study of T cells in Graves' hyperthyroidism and ophthalmopathy. V lost 1 base to trimming and J lost 7 bases, with 5 bases between them. Germline loops: CDR1 LGHDT, CDR2 YNNKEL (reference sequence). The CDR3 extends over 12 amino acids. Amplification targeted TCR beta CDR3 regions from RNA transcripts. During a first-round RT-PCR of the TCR CDR3, the HTBI primer set was used. TCRdb re-analysed the multiplex PCR reads in MiXCR, keeping a single row per CDR3 protein. Of a few hundred thousand distinct CDR3 sequences in the sample, 11% to 15% are singletons; the top ten hold over 11%.

Sequencing used blood. The receptor was isolated from a woman between 40 and 50 years old with Graves' hyperthyroidism. The chain combines TRBV3-1 with TRBJ1-5; D call uncertain. DNA of the CDR3: TGTGCCAGCAGCCAAGGCCCCCAGCCCCAGCATTTT. Its protein is CASSQGPQPQHF.